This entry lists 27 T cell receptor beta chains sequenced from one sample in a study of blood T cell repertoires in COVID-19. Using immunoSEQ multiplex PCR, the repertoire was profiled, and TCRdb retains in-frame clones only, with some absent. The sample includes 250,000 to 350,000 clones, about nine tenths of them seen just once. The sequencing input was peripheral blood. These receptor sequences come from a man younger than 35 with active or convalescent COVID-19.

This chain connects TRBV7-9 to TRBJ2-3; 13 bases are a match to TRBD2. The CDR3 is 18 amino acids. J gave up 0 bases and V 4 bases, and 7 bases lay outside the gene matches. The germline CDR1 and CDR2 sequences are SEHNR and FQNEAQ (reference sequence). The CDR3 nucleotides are TGTGCCAGCAGCTCACGGACTAGCGGGGGTACTAGCACAGATACGCAGTATTTT. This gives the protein CASSSRTSGGTSTDTQYF.

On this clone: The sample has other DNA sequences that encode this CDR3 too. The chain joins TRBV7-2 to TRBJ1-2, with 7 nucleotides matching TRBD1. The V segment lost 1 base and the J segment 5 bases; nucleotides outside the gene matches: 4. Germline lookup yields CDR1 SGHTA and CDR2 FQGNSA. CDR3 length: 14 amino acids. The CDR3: CASSLDRGPYGYTF. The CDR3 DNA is TGTGCCAGCAGCTTAGACAGGGGACCGTATGGCTACACCTTC.

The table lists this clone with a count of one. The CDR3, as DNA: TGCGCCAGCAGTTATCCAGGGGAAACCTACGAGCAGTACTTC. Translated: CASSYPGETYEQYF. This chain uses TRBV5-1 with TRBJ2-7; possibly TRBD1 for D (6 bases). This CDR3 contains 14 residues. Germline V gene sequence: CDR1 SGHRS, CDR2 YFSETQ. V was cut by 5 bases and J by 2 bases, with 14 bases left in between.

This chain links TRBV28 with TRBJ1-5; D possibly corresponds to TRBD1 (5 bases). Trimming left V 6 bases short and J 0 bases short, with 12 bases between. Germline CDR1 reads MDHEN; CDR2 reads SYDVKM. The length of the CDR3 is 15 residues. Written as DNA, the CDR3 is TGTGCCAGCAGCCCCCACAGGTATAGCAATCAGCCCCAGCATTTT. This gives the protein CASSPHRYSNQPQHF.

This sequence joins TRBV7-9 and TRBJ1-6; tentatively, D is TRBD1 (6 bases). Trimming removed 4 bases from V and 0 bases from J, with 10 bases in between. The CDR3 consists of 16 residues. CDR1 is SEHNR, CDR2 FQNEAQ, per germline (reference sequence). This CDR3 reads CASSSNRVSYNSPLHF. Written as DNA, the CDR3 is TGTGCCAGCAGCTCTAACAGGGTCTCCTATAATTCACCCCTCCACTTT.

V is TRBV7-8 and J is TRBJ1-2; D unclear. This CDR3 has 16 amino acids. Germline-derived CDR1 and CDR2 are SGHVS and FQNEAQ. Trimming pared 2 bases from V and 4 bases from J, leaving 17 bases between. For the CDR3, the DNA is TGTGCCAGCAGCTTAACAAAAGAGGTTATTGGCTATGGCTACACCTTC. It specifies CASSLTKEVIGYGYTF.

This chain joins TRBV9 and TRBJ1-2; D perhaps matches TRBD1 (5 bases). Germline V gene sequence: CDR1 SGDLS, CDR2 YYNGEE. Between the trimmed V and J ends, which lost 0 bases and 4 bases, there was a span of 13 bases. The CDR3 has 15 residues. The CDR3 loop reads CASSVGSGGGYGYTF. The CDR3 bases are TGTGCCAGCAGCGTAGGTTCAGGCGGGGGCTATGGCTACACCTTC.

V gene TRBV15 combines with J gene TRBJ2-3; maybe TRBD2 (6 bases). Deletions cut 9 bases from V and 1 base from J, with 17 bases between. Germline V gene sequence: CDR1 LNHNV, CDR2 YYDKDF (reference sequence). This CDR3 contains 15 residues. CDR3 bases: TGTGCCACACGTTTCGGGGGTAGTGGCACAGATACGCAGTATTTT. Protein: CATRFGGSGTDTQYF.

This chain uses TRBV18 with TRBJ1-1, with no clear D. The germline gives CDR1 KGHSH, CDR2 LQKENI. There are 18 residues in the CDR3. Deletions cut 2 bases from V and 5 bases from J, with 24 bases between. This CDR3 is CASSPLESRFGTWTEAFF. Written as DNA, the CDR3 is TGTGCCAGCTCACCATTGGAGTCGAGGTTTGGAACGTGGACTGAAGCTTTCTTT.

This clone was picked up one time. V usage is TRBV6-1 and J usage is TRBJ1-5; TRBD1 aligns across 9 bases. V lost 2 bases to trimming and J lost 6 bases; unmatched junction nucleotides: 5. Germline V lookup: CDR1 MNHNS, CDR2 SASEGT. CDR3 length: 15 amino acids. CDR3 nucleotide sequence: TGTGCCAGCAGTGAATTGGGACAGGGAGGTCAGCCCCAGCATTTT. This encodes CASSELGQGGQPQHF.

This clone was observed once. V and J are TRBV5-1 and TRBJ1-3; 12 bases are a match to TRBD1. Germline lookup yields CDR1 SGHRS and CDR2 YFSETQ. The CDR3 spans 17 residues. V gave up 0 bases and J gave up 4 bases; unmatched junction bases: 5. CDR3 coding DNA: TGCGCCAGCAGCTTGGGGGGACAGGGGGCGCGAGGAAACACCATATATTTT. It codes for CASSLGGQGARGNTIYF.

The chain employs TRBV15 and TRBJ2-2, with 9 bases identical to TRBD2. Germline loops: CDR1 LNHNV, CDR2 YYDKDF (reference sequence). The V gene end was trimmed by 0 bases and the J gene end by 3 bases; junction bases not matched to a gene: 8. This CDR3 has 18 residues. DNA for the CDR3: TGTGCCACCAGCAGAGAGATTAGCGGGAGCGCCGACACCGGGGAGCTGTTTTTT. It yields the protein CATSREISGSADTGELFF.

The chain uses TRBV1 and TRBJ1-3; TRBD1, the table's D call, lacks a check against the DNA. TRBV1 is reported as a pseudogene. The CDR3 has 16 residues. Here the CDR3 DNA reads TGCACCAGCAGCCAAGACGCACAGGGGTATGGAAACACCATATATTTT. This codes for CTSSQDAQGYGNTIYF.

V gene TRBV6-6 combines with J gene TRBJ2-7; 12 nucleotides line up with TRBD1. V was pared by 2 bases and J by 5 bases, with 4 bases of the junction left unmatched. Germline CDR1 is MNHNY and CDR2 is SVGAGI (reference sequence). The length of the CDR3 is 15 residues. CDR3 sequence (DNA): TGTGCCAGCAGTTACCCCGGGACAGGGGGCAACGAGCAGTACTTC. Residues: CASSYPGTGGNEQYF.

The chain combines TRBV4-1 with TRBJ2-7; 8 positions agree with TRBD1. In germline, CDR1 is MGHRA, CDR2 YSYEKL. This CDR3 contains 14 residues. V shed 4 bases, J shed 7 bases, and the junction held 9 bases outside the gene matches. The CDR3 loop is CASSRTGLVGEQYF. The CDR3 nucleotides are TGCGCCAGCAGCCGGACAGGGCTGGTAGGGGAGCAGTACTTC.

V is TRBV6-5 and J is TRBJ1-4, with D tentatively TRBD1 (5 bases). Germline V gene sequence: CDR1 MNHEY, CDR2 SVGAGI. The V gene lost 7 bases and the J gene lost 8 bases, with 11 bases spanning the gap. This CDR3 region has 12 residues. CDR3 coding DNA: TGTGCCAGCACGGGGGGTCGAGAAAAACTGTTTTTT. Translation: CASTGGREKLFF.

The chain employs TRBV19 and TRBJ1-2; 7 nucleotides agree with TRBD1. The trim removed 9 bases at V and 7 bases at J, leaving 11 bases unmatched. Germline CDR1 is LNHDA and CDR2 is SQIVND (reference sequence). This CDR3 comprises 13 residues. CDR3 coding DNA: TGTGCCAGAGTGACACAGGGGAAGTGTGGCTACACCTTC. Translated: CARVTQGKCGYTF.

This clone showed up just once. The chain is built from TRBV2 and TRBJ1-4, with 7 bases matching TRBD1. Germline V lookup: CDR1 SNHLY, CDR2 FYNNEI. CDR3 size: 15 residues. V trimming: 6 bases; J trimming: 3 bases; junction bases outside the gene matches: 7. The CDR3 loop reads CASRSRGTANEKLFF. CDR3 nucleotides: TGTGCCAGCAGGAGCAGGGGGACTGCTAATGAAAAACTGTTTTTT.

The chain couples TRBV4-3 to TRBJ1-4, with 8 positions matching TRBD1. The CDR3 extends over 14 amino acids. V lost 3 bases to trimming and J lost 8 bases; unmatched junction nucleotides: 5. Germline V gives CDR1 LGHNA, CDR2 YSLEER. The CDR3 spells CASSHDRGREKLFF. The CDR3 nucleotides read TGCGCCAGCAGCCACGACAGGGGTAGAGAAAAACTGTTTTTT.

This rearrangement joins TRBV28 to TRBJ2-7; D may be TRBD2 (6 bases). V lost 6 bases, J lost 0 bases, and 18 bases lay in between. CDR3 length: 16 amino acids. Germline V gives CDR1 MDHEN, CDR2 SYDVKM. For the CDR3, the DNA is TGTGCCAGCAGCCGCCTTTGGGGAGCGGGCTCCTACGAGCAGTACTTC. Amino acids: CASSRLWGAGSYEQYF.

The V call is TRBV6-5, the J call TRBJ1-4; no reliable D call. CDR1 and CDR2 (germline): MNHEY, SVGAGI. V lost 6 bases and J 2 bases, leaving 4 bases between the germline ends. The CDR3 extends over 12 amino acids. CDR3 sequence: CASSQTNEKLFF. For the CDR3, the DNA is TGTGCCAGCAGCCAGACTAATGAAAAACTGTTTTTT.

CDR3: CASSLAGDNEQFF. CDR3 sequence (DNA): TGTGCCAGCAGTTTGGCGGGGGACAATGAGCAGTTCTTC. The chain carries TRBV27 and TRBJ2-1; 7 bases line up with TRBD2. CDR1 is MNHEY and CDR2 is SMNVEV in the germline V gene (reference sequence). V lost 3 bases, J lost 5 bases, and 1 base stayed unmatched. CDR3 length equals 13 residues.

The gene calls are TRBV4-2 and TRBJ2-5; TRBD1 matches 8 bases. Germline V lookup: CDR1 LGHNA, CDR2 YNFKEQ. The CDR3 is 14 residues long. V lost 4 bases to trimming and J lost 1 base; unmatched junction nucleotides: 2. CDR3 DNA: TGTGCCAGCAGCCCAGGGGGCTCCCAAGAGACCCAGTACTTC. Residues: CASSPGGSQETQYF.

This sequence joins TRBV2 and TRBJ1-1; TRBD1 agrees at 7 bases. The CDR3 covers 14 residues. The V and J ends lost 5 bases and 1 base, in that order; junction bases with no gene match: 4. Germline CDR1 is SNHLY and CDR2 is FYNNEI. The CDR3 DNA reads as TGTGCCAGCAGTCATGGACAGGCGAACACTGAAGCTTTCTTT. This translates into CASSHGQANTEAFF.

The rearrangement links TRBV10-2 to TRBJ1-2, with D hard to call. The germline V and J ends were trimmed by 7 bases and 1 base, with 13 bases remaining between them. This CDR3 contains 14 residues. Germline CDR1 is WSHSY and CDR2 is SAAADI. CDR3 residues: CASTENRFNYGYTF. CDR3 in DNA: TGCGCCAGCACAGAAAACAGATTTAACTATGGCTACACCTTC.

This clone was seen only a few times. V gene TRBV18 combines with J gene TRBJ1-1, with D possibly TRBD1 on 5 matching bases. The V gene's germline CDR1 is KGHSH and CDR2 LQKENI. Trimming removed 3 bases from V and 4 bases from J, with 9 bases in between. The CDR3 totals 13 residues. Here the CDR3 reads CASSPPGITEAFF. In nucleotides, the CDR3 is TGTGCCAGCTCACCTCCAGGGATCACTGAAGCTTTCTTT.

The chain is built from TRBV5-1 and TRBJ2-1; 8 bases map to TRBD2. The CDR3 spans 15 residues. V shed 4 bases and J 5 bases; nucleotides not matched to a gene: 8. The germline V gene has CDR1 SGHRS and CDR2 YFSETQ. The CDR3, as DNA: TGCGCCAGCAGCCAAAGCGGGAGAAGGGACAATGAGCAGTTCTTC. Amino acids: CASSQSGRRDNEQFF.